Listed below are T cell receptor beta chains from one sample, sequenced in a study of CD8+CD57+ T cells in acquired aplastic anemia. TCRdb processed the reads anew with MiXCR; each CDR3 protein has one entry. The sample has about 180,000 distinct CDR3 sequences, approximately 46% seen once; the top ten hold approximately 2.9%. The specimen sequenced was sorted CD4+, CD8+, or CD8+CD57+ T cells (not recorded which) from PBMCs. The receptor source for this set is a human donor in good health. Each CDR3 is given with its conserved first and last residue. A D gene is named only where the DNA matches it firmly. Rows may omit the clone size; those that give it use once, few, many or a size class.

clone_size: .
v_call: TRBV19
d_call: .
j_call: TRBJ1-2
cdr3_nt: TGTGCCAGTAGATTGGGGCAGGGTGGCTACACCTTC
cdr3_aa: CASRLGQGGYTF

clone_size: many
v_call: TRBV6-1
d_call: .
j_call: TRBJ1-4
cdr3_nt: TGTGCCAGCAGACCTCAGGGGAGCACTAATGAAAAACTGTTTTTT
cdr3_aa: CASRPQGSTNEKLFF

clone_size: many
v_call: TRBV6-1
d_call: .
j_call: TRBJ1-2
cdr3_nt: TGTGCCAGCAGTCCCCCGACAGGAACTAACTATGGCTACACCTTC
cdr3_aa: CASSPPTGTNYGYTF

clone_size: .
v_call: TRBV3-1
d_call: .
j_call: TRBJ2-1
cdr3_nt: TGTGCCAGCAGCCAAGAAGGGACGGGACCCCTCTCAGATGAGCAGTTCTTC
cdr3_aa: CASSQEGTGPLSDEQFF

clone_size: .
v_call: TRBV24-1
d_call: .
j_call: TRBJ2-5
cdr3_nt: TGTGCCACCAGTGACGAGGACCGCCAGGCCCAGTACTTC
cdr3_aa: CATSDEDRQAQYF

clone_size: many
v_call: TRBV5-1
d_call: TRBD1
j_call: TRBJ2-7
cdr3_nt: TGCGCCAGCAGCTTGGCAGGGGGAAGCTCCTACGAGCAGTACTTC
cdr3_aa: CASSLAGGSSYEQYF

clone_size: once
v_call: TRBV20-1
d_call: TRBD1
j_call: TRBJ2-1
cdr3_nt: TGCAGTGCTAGGTCAAGGACAGGGGGCAATGAGCAGTTCTTC
cdr3_aa: CSARSRTGGNEQFF

clone_size: .
v_call: TRBV2
d_call: .
j_call: TRBJ1-2
cdr3_nt: TGTGCCAGCCGAAAGGGGGAACTCGGCTACACCTTC
cdr3_aa: CASRKGELGYTF

clone_size: .
v_call: TRBV24-1
d_call: .
j_call: TRBJ2-7
cdr3_nt: TGTGCCACCAGTGATTTGCACGGAGGCCGCTACGAGCAGTACTTC
cdr3_aa: CATSDLHGGRYEQYF

clone_size: .
v_call: TRBV7-9
d_call: .
j_call: TRBJ1-2
cdr3_nt: TGTGCCAGCAGTACGACGATCTATGGCTACACCTTC
cdr3_aa: CASSTTIYGYTF

clone_size: .
v_call: TRBV11-2
d_call: TRBD2
j_call: TRBJ2-1
cdr3_nt: TGTGCCAGCAGCTTTCCAGGACTAGCGGGATCCAATGAGCAGTTCTTC
cdr3_aa: CASSFPGLAGSNEQFF

clone_size: few
v_call: TRBV30
d_call: .
j_call: TRBJ1-1
cdr3_nt: TGTGCCTGGAGTTCCCAGGACACCACTGAAGCTTTCTTT
cdr3_aa: CAWSSQDTTEAFF

clone_size: .
v_call: TRBV2
d_call: TRBD1
j_call: TRBJ1-2
cdr3_nt: TGTGCCAGCAGGCTAGGGGGCAGCTACACCTTC
cdr3_aa: CASRLGGSYTF

clone_size: many
v_call: TRBV12-3/TRBV12-4
d_call: .
j_call: TRBJ2-1
cdr3_nt: TGTGCCAGCACCTCGTTTGGAGAGCAGTTCTTC
cdr3_aa: CASTSFGEQFF

clone_size: .
v_call: TRBV10-2
d_call: TRBD1
j_call: TRBJ1-1
cdr3_nt: TGCGCCAGCAGGCTCCGTAGGACAGGGGGTACTGAAGTTTTCTTT
cdr3_aa: CASRLRRTGGTEVFF

clone_size: .
v_call: TRBV15
d_call: TRBD2
j_call: TRBJ2-1
cdr3_nt: TGTGCCACCAGCAGCCGACTAGCGGCCGAATCCTACAATGAGCAGTTCTTC
cdr3_aa: CATSSRLAAESYNEQFF

clone_size: .
v_call: TRBV19
d_call: .
j_call: TRBJ2-1
cdr3_nt: TGTGCCAGTAGTAAGTCGAGACAGGAACACGGGTGGCCGAATGAGCAGTTCTTC
cdr3_aa: CASSKSRQEHGWPNEQFF

clone_size: many
v_call: TRBV7-3
d_call: TRBD2
j_call: TRBJ2-5
cdr3_nt: TGTGCCAGCAGCCTCGGGGGGGGAGAGACCCAGTACTTC
cdr3_aa: CASSLGGGETQYF

clone_size: .
v_call: TRBV24-1
d_call: TRBD1
j_call: TRBJ1-1
cdr3_nt: TGTGCCACCAGCCCAAGGACAGGGGGCACTGAAGCTTTCTTT
cdr3_aa: CATSPRTGGTEAFF

clone_size: .
v_call: TRBV4-3
d_call: .
j_call: TRBJ2-3
cdr3_nt: TGCGCCAGCAGCCAAGATCTGGCAGATACGCAGTATTTT
cdr3_aa: CASSQDLADTQYF

clone_size: many
v_call: TRBV2
d_call: .
j_call: TRBJ2-7
cdr3_nt: TGTGCCAGCAGCCAGGTCTACGAGCAGTACTTC
cdr3_aa: CASSQVYEQYF

clone_size: .
v_call: TRBV29-1
d_call: .
j_call: TRBJ2-2
cdr3_nt: TGCAGCGTTGAAAAGGGCAACGGGGAGCTGTTTTTT
cdr3_aa: CSVEKGNGELFF

clone_size: few
v_call: TRBV3-1
d_call: .
j_call: TRBJ1-4
cdr3_nt: TGTGCCAGCAGCCAAGGCGGGGGATCTGAAAAACTGTTTTTT
cdr3_aa: CASSQGGGSEKLFF

clone_size: .
v_call: TRBV29-1
d_call: .
j_call: TRBJ2-2
cdr3_nt: TGCAGCGTTGCAGGGCCCGGGGAGCTGTTTTTT
cdr3_aa: CSVAGPGELFF

clone_size: .
v_call: TRBV19
d_call: .
j_call: TRBJ1-2
cdr3_nt: TGTGCCAGTCTAGGGGATCGCATCTATGGCTACACCTTC
cdr3_aa: CASLGDRIYGYTF

clone_size: .
v_call: TRBV10-3
d_call: .
j_call: TRBJ1-1
cdr3_nt: TGTGCCATCTTTGACCGATATGAAGCTTTCTTT
cdr3_aa: CAIFDRYEAFF

clone_size: many
v_call: TRBV15
d_call: .
j_call: TRBJ2-2
cdr3_nt: TGTGCCACCAGCGCGACGGGTCTGGTTTACACCGGGGAGCTGTTTTTT
cdr3_aa: CATSATGLVYTGELFF

clone_size: .
v_call: TRBV20-1
d_call: .
j_call: TRBJ2-3
cdr3_nt: TGCGGTGCTACTCAACGGGGGTCTCGGTTTACGCAGTATTTT
cdr3_aa: CGATQRGSRFTQYF

clone_size: .
v_call: TRBV29-1
d_call: .
j_call: TRBJ2-1
cdr3_nt: TGCAGCGTTGAAGACTTGACCTATAGCCACAATGAGCAGTTCTTC
cdr3_aa: CSVEDLTYSHNEQFF

clone_size: .
v_call: TRBV15
d_call: TRBD2
j_call: TRBJ2-3
cdr3_nt: TGTGCCACCAGCAGAGATTGGAGGATCCGGGACTATGCGCAGTATTTT
cdr3_aa: CATSRDWRIRDYAQYF

clone_size: .
v_call: TRBV7-2
d_call: .
j_call: TRBJ1-5
cdr3_nt: TGTGCCAGCACCGGGTACGCACAAAGCAATCAGCCCCAGCATTTT
cdr3_aa: CASTGYAQSNQPQHF

clone_size: many
v_call: TRBV5-1
d_call: .
j_call: TRBJ2-2
cdr3_nt: TGCGCCAGCAGACAGACCTACCAGAACACCGGGGAGCTGTTTTTT
cdr3_aa: CASRQTYQNTGELFF

clone_size: few
v_call: TRBV3-1
d_call: .
j_call: TRBJ1-2
cdr3_nt: TGTGCCAGCAGCCAACTTTTCCGCGGCTACACCTTC
cdr3_aa: CASSQLFRGYTF

clone_size: .
v_call: TRBV29-1
d_call: .
j_call: TRBJ1-2
cdr3_nt: TGCAGCGTTGAAGGGGGCCTCTATGGCTACACCTTC
cdr3_aa: CSVEGGLYGYTF

clone_size: .
v_call: TRBV20-1
d_call: TRBD2
j_call: TRBJ2-2
cdr3_nt: TGCAGTGCTACAAAGAATAGCGGGGAGAACACCGGGGAGCTGTTTTTT
cdr3_aa: CSATKNSGENTGELFF

clone_size: .
v_call: TRBV28
d_call: .
j_call: TRBJ2-5
cdr3_nt: TGTGCCAGCAGTTTGTTAGGCCGGGGGCGAGAGACCCAGTACTTC
cdr3_aa: CASSLLGRGRETQYF

clone_size: few
v_call: TRBV6-1
d_call: .
j_call: TRBJ1-3
cdr3_nt: TGTGCCAGCAGTGTCGGGGATTTTGGAAACACCATATATTTT
cdr3_aa: CASSVGDFGNTIYF

clone_size: .
v_call: TRBV11-1
d_call: .
j_call: TRBJ2-1
cdr3_nt: TGTGCCAGCAGCTTAGACAGGACCTTGCACAATGAGCAGTTCTTC
cdr3_aa: CASSLDRTLHNEQFF

clone_size: .
v_call: TRBV7-2
d_call: .
j_call: TRBJ2-1
cdr3_nt: TGTGCCAGTGGGTGGAGGAATGAGCAGTTCTTC
cdr3_aa: CASGWRNEQFF

clone_size: few
v_call: TRBV24-1
d_call: .
j_call: TRBJ2-5
cdr3_nt: TGTGCCACCAGTGATAGCAGCGCAATGAAAGAGACCCAGTACTTC
cdr3_aa: CATSDSSAMKETQYF

clone_size: .
v_call: TRBV5-6
d_call: TRBD1
j_call: TRBJ1-5
cdr3_nt: TGTGCCAGCAGCTTGAGGACAGGATATCAGCCCCAGCATTTT
cdr3_aa: CASSLRTGYQPQHF

clone_size: .
v_call: TRBV20-1
d_call: .
j_call: TRBJ1-1
cdr3_nt: TGCAGTGCCAGCTATCCAATCGAGACTGAAGCTTTCTTT
cdr3_aa: CSASYPIETEAFF

clone_size: many
v_call: TRBV7-3
d_call: .
j_call: TRBJ1-6
cdr3_nt: TGTGCCAGCAGCTTAGGAGGGTCCGATCCCCTCCACTTT
cdr3_aa: CASSLGGSDPLHF

clone_size: .
v_call: TRBV10-3
d_call: .
j_call: TRBJ2-1
cdr3_nt: TGTGCCATCAGTGAGTCGGCGGCTGGGGATGAGCAGTTCTTC
cdr3_aa: CAISESAAGDEQFF